The rows below give T cell receptor beta chains drawn from one sample of a study of shared clonotypes between healthy human individuals. Profiling relied on immunoSEQ multiplex PCR, and the TCRdb table lists in-frame clones only, not all of them. The sample lists around 2,000,000 clones, just under 95% seen once, with 1% to 1.5% in the top ten. What was sequenced was naive CD8+ T cells sorted from blood. The receptors were sampled from a young man in good health. Both conserved end residues are part of each CDR3. D genes are given only for firm matches. Clone size, where shown, is once, few, many, or a class for clones that have expanded.

NA	TRBV6-6	NA	TRBJ1-2	TGTGCCAGCAGTTACTCGTCGGTGGATGGCTACACCTTC	CASSYSSVDGYTF
few	TRBV7-2	NA	TRBJ1-2	TGTGCCAGCAGCCCATTCCCCTGGGAGGTCACCTTC	CASSPFPWEVTF
NA	TRBV6-5	NA	TRBJ2-7	TGTGCCAGCAGTTACCAGGAGACCTACGAGCAGTACTTC	CASSYQETYEQYF
NA	TRBV19	TRBD2	TRBJ2-1	TGTGCCAGTAGTATGATGGCGGGAGATTACAATGAGCAGTTCTTC	CASSMMAGDYNEQFF
NA	TRBV27	TRBD1	TRBJ1-5	TGTGCCAGCGATCGGACAGGGCGGGCTCAGCCCCAGCATTTT	CASDRTGRAQPQHF
NA	TRBV10-2	TRBD2	TRBJ2-5	TGCGCCAGCAGTGGCCTAGCGGGGGGGCCGCGGGAGACCCAGTACTTC	CASSGLAGGPRETQYF
NA	TRBV27	NA	TRBJ2-7	TGTGCCAGCAGTCTGAGGGGCGGCTACGAGCAGTACTTC	CASSLRGGYEQYF
NA	TRBV6-1	TRBD2	TRBJ2-7	TGTGCCAGCAGTGAGGCCCCAGCGGGAGGAACCTACGAGCAGTACTTC	CASSEAPAGGTYEQYF
NA	TRBV10-2	NA	TRBJ2-2	TGCGCCAGCAAGGAGGGGGCCGGGGAGCTGTTTTTT	CASKEGAGELFF
NA	TRBV4-3	TRBD2	TRBJ2-5	TGCGCCAGCAGCCAAGGTAGCGGGAGGGGTGAGACCCAGTACTTC	CASSQGSGRGETQYF
NA	TRBV2	NA	TRBJ2-2	TGTGCCAGCAGTGATGACACCGGGGAGCTGTTTTTT	CASSDDTGELFF
NA	TRBV27	NA	TRBJ2-1	TGTGCCAGTTTCGGCGGGGCTAACAATGAGCAGTTCTTC	CASFGGANNEQFF
NA	TRBV6-1	NA	TRBJ2-1	TGTGCCAGTAGTACAGGGTACTCCTACAATGAGCAGTTCTTC	CASSTGYSYNEQFF
NA	TRBV11-2	NA	TRBJ2-2	TGTGCCAGCAGCTTAGGGCGTTCCGGGGAGCTGTTTTTT	CASSLGRSGELFF
NA	TRBV19	TRBD1	TRBJ2-7	TGTGCCAGTAGTATGACAGGGGCGACCTACGAGCAGTACTTC	CASSMTGATYEQYF
NA	TRBV25-1	TRBD1	TRBJ1-6	TGTGCCAGCAGTCAGGGGGTAGGTTCACCCCTCCACTTT	CASSQGVGSPLHF
NA	TRBV27	TRBD2	TRBJ2-7	TGTGCCAGCAGATCCGGGGGGGGTTCCTACGAGCAGTACTTC	CASRSGGGSYEQYF
NA	TRBV19	NA	TRBJ1-1	TGTGCCAGTGGCGCAGGGTGGAACACTGAAGCTTTCTTT	CASGAGWNTEAFF
NA	TRBV30	NA	TRBJ2-1	TGTGCCTGGAGGAGGTGGGAGGACGACAATGAGCAGTTCTTC	CAWRRWEDDNEQFF
once	TRBV27	NA	TRBJ2-7	TGTGCCAGCAGCCCAGGAGGCACCTACGAGCAGTACTTC	CASSPGGTYEQYF
NA	TRBV6-4	NA	TRBJ1-1	TGTGCCAGCACGAGACAGGAGATGAACACTGAAGCTTTCTTT	CASTRQEMNTEAFF
few	TRBV7-6	NA	TRBJ1-2	TGTGCCAGCAGCTTAGAGGGAAGCAACTATGGCTACACCTTC	CASSLEGSNYGYTF
NA	TRBV28	NA	TRBJ2-2	TGTGCCAGCACCTCCTCAGGGTCCACCGGGGAGCTGTTTTTT	CASTSSGSTGELFF
once	TRBV6-5	TRBD2	TRBJ2-1	TGTGCCAGCAGTTATCCTCGGGAGGGCCGGAATGAGCAGTTCTTC	CASSYPREGRNEQFF
NA	TRBV6-5	NA	TRBJ2-2	TGTGCCAGCAGGCAGGGAAACACCGGGGAGCTGTTTTTT	CASRQGNTGELFF
NA	TRBV4-3	NA	TRBJ2-2	TGCGCCAGCAGCCAAGACGGTCTTCTGAACACCGGGGAGCTGTTTTTT	CASSQDGLLNTGELFF
NA	TRBV4-1	NA	TRBJ1-4	TGCGCCAGCAGCGGACGAGAGGAAAAACTGTTTTTT	CASSGREEKLFF
NA	TRBV10-3	NA	TRBJ2-5	TGTGCCATCAGTGAGTCGGTGGAGAGGACAGTTTATGGGACCCAGTACTTC	CAISESVERTVYGTQYF
NA	TRBV2	NA	TRBJ1-2	TGTGCCAGCAAGGACCCCCGGACCTCTAACTATGGCTACACCTTC	CASKDPRTSNYGYTF
NA	TRBV5-1	TRBD1	TRBJ2-1	TGCGCCAGGATACAGGGGTTTAATGAGCAGTTCTTC	CARIQGFNEQFF
NA	TRBV4-3	TRBD2	TRBJ2-5	TGCGCCAGCAGTATCGGCGGGGGATTGGAGGGAGAGACCCAGTACTTC	CASSIGGGLEGETQYF
NA	TRBV5-6	TRBD1	TRBJ1-4	TGTGCCAGCAGCTTGGCACAGGGGACTAATGAAAAACTGTTTTTT	CASSLAQGTNEKLFF
once	TRBV4-1	NA	TRBJ2-7	TGCGCCAGCAGCCAAGGACAGGCCCCCTCCTACGAGCAGTACTTC	CASSQGQAPSYEQYF
NA	TRBV4-1	NA	TRBJ1-5	TGCGCCAGCAGCCAAGTAGGGAATCAGCCCCAGCATTTT	CASSQVGNQPQHF
NA	TRBV11-2	NA	TRBJ2-7	TGTGCCAGCAGCTTAACCCCGGGACTTTCTTACGAGCAGTACTTC	CASSLTPGLSYEQYF
NA	TRBV5-4	TRBD2	TRBJ2-2	TGTGCCAGCAGCGTAACTAGCGGGAGCACCGGGGAGCTGTTTTTT	CASSVTSGSTGELFF
once	TRBV5-6	NA	TRBJ2-1	TGTGCCGGAGCCGCAGGCGCCTACAATGAGCAGTTCTTC	CAGAAGAYNEQFF
NA	TRBV5-4	TRBD1	TRBJ2-3	TGTGCCAGCAGCTTGAGGACAGGGAGCACAGATACGCAGTATTTT	CASSLRTGSTDTQYF
NA	TRBV13	NA	TRBJ1-4	TGTGCCAGCAGCTTAGAGGGGACTAATGAAAAACTGTTTTTT	CASSLEGTNEKLFF
NA	TRBV11-2	NA	TRBJ2-7	TGTGCCAGCACCGTGGGCCCATTCTACGAGCAGTACTTC	CASTVGPFYEQYF
NA	TRBV27	NA	TRBJ2-7	TGTGCCAGCAGTTCCGGGACTGCTAAAGGGGAGCAGTACTTC	CASSSGTAKGEQYF
NA	TRBV27	TRBD1	TRBJ2-7	TGTGCCAGCAGTTTATCGGCGGGGACAGGGGCCTACGAGCAGTACTTC	CASSLSAGTGAYEQYF
NA	TRBV9	TRBD2	TRBJ2-6	TGTGCCAGCACCTACGGCGGGGGGCGCCCCGGTGGGGCCAACGTCCTGACTTTC	CASTYGGGRPGGANVLTF
NA	TRBV5-1	NA	TRBJ2-5	TGCGCCAGCAGCGAGATTGGGGCCCAAGAGACCCAGTACTTC	CASSEIGAQETQYF
NA	TRBV7-9	NA	TRBJ2-3	TGTGCCAGCAGCTTAGGTCCCCAGGGCCCAGATACGCAGTATTTT	CASSLGPQGPDTQYF
once	TRBV4-3	TRBD1	TRBJ2-5	TGCGCCAGCAGCCAAGATGGGGACAGCCAAGAGACCCAGTACTTC	CASSQDGDSQETQYF
NA	TRBV29-1	NA	TRBJ2-1	TGCAGCGTGTCTTCAGTAGCGGATTACAATGAGCAGTTCTTC	CSVSSVADYNEQFF
NA	TRBV4-1	NA	TRBJ2-2	TGCGCCAGCAGCCAACTAGATTTATCGAACACCGGGGAGCTGTTTTTT	CASSQLDLSNTGELFF
NA	TRBV6-1	NA	TRBJ1-2	TGTGCCAGCAGCGGTACTGGGGCAAACCTTGATGGCTACACCTTC	CASSGTGANLDGYTF
once	TRBV14	NA	TRBJ1-1	TGTGCCAGCAGCCACGCAGGGTTGGGCACTGAAGCTTTCTTT	CASSHAGLGTEAFF
NA	TRBV11-2	NA	TRBJ1-6	TGTGCCAGCAGCTTGGAGAATTCACCCCTCCACTTT	CASSLENSPLHF
NA	TRBV7-9	TRBD1	TRBJ1-3	TGTGCCAGCAGCTCTCGACAGGGCCGAAACACCATATATTTT	CASSSRQGRNTIYF
NA	TRBV4-1	NA	TRBJ1-1	TGCGCCAGCAGTCCCCGGTCGCCCTCGGGCACTGAAGCTTTCTTT	CASSPRSPSGTEAFF
NA	TRBV4-1	NA	TRBJ2-2	TGCGCCAGCAGCCACCGGGACGGATACACCGGGGAGCTGTTTTTT	CASSHRDGYTGELFF
once	TRBV7-8	TRBD2	TRBJ2-1	TGTGCCAGCAGCTCGCCTAGCGGGGGGCCCCCCTACAATGAGCAGTTCTTC	CASSSPSGGPPYNEQFF
NA	TRBV7-2	NA	TRBJ2-7	TGTGCCAGCAGTCCCACGGGATTTGACTACGGCTTCTACGAGCAGTACTTC	CASSPTGFDYGFYEQYF
once	TRBV10-3	TRBD1	TRBJ2-1	TGTGCCATCAGAGGGACAGGGTGGTTGAGGAAGCAGTTCTTC	CAIRGTGWLRKQFF
NA	TRBV4-1	TRBD2	TRBJ2-5	TGCGCCAGCAGCCCTTTCCGGGGGGTTGAGACCCAGTACTTC	CASSPFRGVETQYF
once	TRBV28	NA	TRBJ2-3	TGTGCCAGCAGGTCGACCGACTCGATGGCAGATACGCAGTATTTT	CASRSTDSMADTQYF
NA	TRBV11-2	TRBD1	TRBJ1-2	TGTGCCAGCGGACTGGGACAGGGGATACATGGCTACACCTTC	CASGLGQGIHGYTF